This is a list of T cell receptor beta chains from one sample in a study of blood T cell repertoires in COVID-19. The data were produced by immunoSEQ multiplex PCR, yet TCRdb's version contains in-frame clones alone and is incomplete. The table lists roughly 130,000 clones, around 80% of them singletons. The sequencing sample was made of peripheral blood. The receptors originated from a man between 65 and 79 years old with acute or convalescent COVID-19. Each CDR3 is given with its conserved first and last residue. A D gene is named only where the DNA matches it firmly. Clone size is shown for a subset of rows, as once, few, many or a class of expanded clone.

d_call,clone_size,v_call,j_call,cdr3_aa,cdr3_nt
TRBD2,.,TRBV4-2,TRBJ2-2,CASRIAGANTGELFF,TGTGCCAGCCGTATAGCGGGGGCCAACACCGGGGAGCTGTTTTTT
TRBD1,.,TRBV25-1,TRBJ2-7,CASSRQGMGEQYF,TGTGCCAGCAGCCGACAGGGAATGGGAGAGCAGTACTTC
.,.,TRBV28,TRBJ1-4,CASTSSIWTNEKLFF,TGTGCCAGCACGTCCTCTATCTGGACTAATGAAAAACTGTTTTTT
.,.,TRBV7-9,TRBJ1-2,CASSPRTGVIVGGYTF,TGTGCCAGCAGCCCTCGTACGGGGGTGATAGTGGGTGGCTACACCTTC
.,once,TRBV6-5,TRBJ2-3,CASRVRVTDTQYF,TGTGCCAGCAGGGTCAGGGTCACAGATACGCAGTATTTT
TRBD2,.,TRBV19,TRBJ2-7,CASSRAGESSYEQYF,TGTGCCAGTAGTAGGGCGGGGGAAAGCTCCTACGAGCAGTACTTC
.,.,TRBV19,TRBJ2-2,CASSIRGELFF,TGTGCCAGTAGTATTCGCGGGGAGCTGTTTTTT
.,few,TRBV9,TRBJ2-1,CASSEQPNQHEQFF,TGTGCCAGCAGCGAACAGCCTAACCAACATGAGCAGTTCTTC
.,.,TRBV7-8,TRBJ1-5,CASSRGSGSNQPQHF,TGTGCCAGCAGCCGAGGCTCAGGTAGCAATCAGCCCCAGCATTTT
TRBD1,.,TRBV2,TRBJ2-3,CASEGQGSTDTQYF,TGTGCCAGCGAGGGACAGGGGAGCACAGATACGCAGTATTTT
TRBD1,.,TRBV5-1,TRBJ1-1,CASSLSSHRDRGSEAFF,TGCGCCAGCAGCTTGAGTAGCCACCGGGACAGGGGATCTGAAGCTTTCTTT
TRBD2,.,TRBV2,TRBJ2-3,CASSKNAGLSTDTQYF,TGTGCCAGCAGCAAGAATGCGGGACTAAGCACAGATACGCAGTATTTT
TRBD2,few,TRBV6-5,TRBJ2-3,CASSYLSGASPDTQYF,TGTGCCAGCAGTTACCTGAGCGGGGCCAGCCCAGATACGCAGTATTTT
.,.,TRBV4-1,TRBJ1-5,CASSQEVDQPQHF,TGCGCCAGCAGCCAGGAGGTCGATCAGCCCCAGCATTTT
.,.,TRBV7-2,TRBJ2-2,CASSLVRGTERTGELFF,TGTGCCAGCAGCTTAGTTCGGGGGACAGAGCGCACCGGGGAGCTGTTTTTT
.,.,TRBV5-4,TRBJ1-1,CASRGPGRNTEAFF,TGTGCCAGCAGGGGGCCAGGGCGGAACACTGAAGCTTTCTTT
TRBD1,.,TRBV6-5,TRBJ2-3,CAITGTGGITDTQYF,TGTGCCATAACAGGGACAGGGGGAATCACAGATACGCAGTATTTT
.,.,TRBV5-1,TRBJ1-2,CASSFSLQSNYGYTF,TGCGCCAGCAGCTTTTCTTTACAGTCGAACTATGGCTACACCTTC
TRBD1,.,TRBV4-1,TRBJ1-5,CASSQGDRGSRPQHF,TGCGCCAGCAGCCAGGGGGACAGGGGCTCTCGGCCCCAGCATTTT
TRBD2,.,TRBV10-3,TRBJ2-1,CAISEDTSGGHNEQFF,TGTGCCATCAGTGAGGATACTAGCGGGGGTCACAATGAGCAGTTCTTC
.,once,TRBV3-1/TRBV3-2,TRBJ1-6,CASSQDWQGPLHF,TGTGCCAGCAGCCAAGATTGGCAGGGCCCCCTCCACTTT
TRBD1,many,TRBV3-1/TRBV3-2,TRBJ1-2,CASSPTTGDPYGYTF,TGTGCCAGCAGCCCCACGACAGGGGACCCCTATGGCTACACCTTC
.,once,TRBV7-2,TRBJ1-6,CASSTREGPYSPLHF,TGTGCCAGCAGCACCAGGGAGGGCCCGTACTCACCCCTCCACTTT
TRBD1,.,TRBV4-1,TRBJ2-7,CASSPGTDYEQYF,TGCGCCAGCAGCCCCGGGACAGACTACGAGCAGTACTTC
.,once,TRBV2,TRBJ1-5,CASSDGGNQPQHF,TGTGCCAGCAGTGACGGTGGCAATCAGCCCCAGCATTTT
TRBD2,.,TRBV3-1/TRBV3-2,TRBJ2-1,CASSQGASGAFNEQFF,TGTGCCAGCAGCCAAGGGGCTAGCGGGGCGTTCAATGAGCAGTTCTTC
.,.,TRBV5-5,TRBJ2-7,CASSLVAGSYEQYF,TGTGCCAGCAGCTTGGTGGCAGGCTCCTACGAGCAGTACTTC
TRBD2,once,TRBV2,TRBJ2-1,CASAGTSGDNEQFF,TGTGCCAGCGCGGGGACTAGCGGGGACAATGAGCAGTTCTTC
.,.,TRBV13,TRBJ1-2,CASSLGRVYGYTF,TGTGCCAGCAGCTTAGGCAGGGTCTATGGCTACACCTTC
TRBD1,.,TRBV19,TRBJ2-2,CASSIRGPETGELFF,TGTGCCAGTAGTATTAGGGGGCCGGAAACCGGGGAGCTGTTTTTT
.,.,TRBV5-4,TRBJ1-1,CASSLWGGNTEAFF,TGTGCCAGCAGCTTGTGGGGGGGGAACACTGAAGCTTTCTTT
.,.,TRBV6-5,TRBJ1-1,CASRLQQGDTEAFF,TGTGCCAGCAGGCTACAACAGGGTGACACTGAAGCTTTCTTT
TRBD1,.,TRBV28,TRBJ1-1,CASSLGGDRVNTEAFF,TGTGCCAGCAGTTTAGGAGGGGACAGGGTGAACACTGAAGCTTTCTTT
TRBD1,.,TRBV5-1,TRBJ1-2,CASSPGTEGYTF,TGCGCCAGCAGCCCGGGGACAGAAGGCTACACCTTC
TRBD2,few,TRBV6-5,TRBJ2-2,CASRIAGGNTGELFF,TGTGCCAGCAGAATAGCGGGGGGGAACACCGGGGAGCTGTTTTTT
TRBD1,.,TRBV7-9,TRBJ2-7,CASSLGQGSWGYEQYF,TGTGCCAGCAGCTTAGGACAGGGGAGCTGGGGCTACGAGCAGTACTTC
TRBD1,.,TRBV11-3,TRBJ1-6,CASSRSGQGALSYNSPLHF,TGTGCCAGCAGCAGATCCGGACAGGGGGCCTTATCCTATAATTCACCCCTCCACTTT
.,few,TRBV18,TRBJ1-2,CASSPPAGDYGYTF,TGTGCCAGCTCACCACCGGCGGGGGACTATGGCTACACCTTC
TRBD2,.,TRBV5-1,TRBJ2-5,CASSLAASGQETQYF,TGCGCCAGCAGCTTGGCGGCTAGCGGACAAGAGACCCAGTACTTC
TRBD1,.,TRBV6-2/TRBV6-3,TRBJ2-6,CASSDRAPNVLTF,TGTGCCAGCAGTGACAGGGCGCCCAACGTCCTGACTTTC
.,.,TRBV11-2,TRBJ1-3,CASSLAGSSGNTIYF,TGTGCCAGCAGCTTGGCGGGGAGCTCTGGAAACACCATATATTTT
.,.,TRBV6-5,TRBJ1-2,CASMKGDPRYGYTF,TGTGCCAGCATGAAGGGGGATCCTCGCTATGGCTACACCTTC
.,.,TRBV7-9,TRBJ2-5,CASSSTPGETQYF,TGTGCCAGCAGCTCCACCCCGGGTGAGACCCAGTACTTC
TRBD1,.,TRBV7-6,TRBJ2-5,CASSLVRRTGTIQETQYF,TGTGCCAGCAGCTTAGTGCGTCGGACAGGGACAATCCAAGAGACCCAGTACTTC
.,.,TRBV5-6,TRBJ1-2,CASSTDTRNYGYTF,TGTGCCAGCAGCACGGACACTCGCAACTATGGCTACACCTTC
.,.,TRBV10-3,TRBJ1-6,CAISAKTGIGNSPLHF,TGTGCCATCAGTGCCAAAACAGGGATTGGAAATTCACCCCTCCACTTT